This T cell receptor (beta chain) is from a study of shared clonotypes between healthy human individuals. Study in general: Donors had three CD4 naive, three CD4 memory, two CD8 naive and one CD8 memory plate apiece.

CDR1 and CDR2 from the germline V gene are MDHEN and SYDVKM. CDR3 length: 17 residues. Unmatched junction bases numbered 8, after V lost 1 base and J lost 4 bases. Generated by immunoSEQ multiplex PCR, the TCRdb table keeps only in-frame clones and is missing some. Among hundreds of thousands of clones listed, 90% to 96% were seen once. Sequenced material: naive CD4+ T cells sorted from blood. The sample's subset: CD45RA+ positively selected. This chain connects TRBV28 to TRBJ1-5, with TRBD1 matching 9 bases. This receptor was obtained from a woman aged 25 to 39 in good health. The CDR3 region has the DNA TGTGCCAGCAGTTTATTCACAGGGGGCTCTTCTAATCAGCCCCAGCATTTT. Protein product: CASSLFTGGSSNQPQHF.